This passage covers 7 T cell receptor beta chains from one sample sequenced in a study of tissue T cells after allogeneic stem cell transplantation. Sequencing was performed with immunoSEQ multiplex PCR; in TCRdb, only in-frame clones are kept and a portion is missing. The sample shows approximately 50,000 clones, approximately 70% of them seen only once. Material for sequencing was sorted cells pooled from one or two spleens. These receptors all stem from a pool of C57BL/6 mice in good health.

Points on this clone: Each gene name is a mouse one. The CDR3 end is not reached by the read, which stops 1 residue before it; the germline J gene fills it in. V usage is TRBV3 and J usage is TRBJ1-4; 8 nucleotides line up with TRBD1. Germline CDR1 reads SNHLY; CDR2 reads FYNGKV (reference sequence). Losses at the gene ends were 2 bases for V and 4 bases for J; bases not matched to a gene: 0. The CDR3 is 14 amino acids. The covered CDR3 bases are TGTGCCAGCAGCTTAACAGGGGGCAACGAAAGATTATTT. This translates into CASSLTGGNERLF. The whole CDR3 region reads CASSLTGGNERLFF.

In the case of this clone: Any gene name here is a mouse gene name. The CDR3 extends 1 residue past the end of the read, so its final part is completed from the germline J gene. The V call is TRBV26, the J call TRBJ1-2; D may be TRBD1 (5 bases). This CDR3 comprises 12 residues. V gave up 4 bases and J gave up 6 bases, with 9 bases separating them. CDR1 is KGHPV and CDR2 is FQNQEV in the germline V gene (reference sequence). The CDR3 protein is CASSPQGADYTF. Incomplete CDR3 DNA: TGTGCCAGCAGTCCTCAGGGAGCCGACTACACC.

Points on this clone: Gene names follow the mouse nomenclature. The read comes to an end 1 residue before the CDR3 does, leaving the germline J gene to fill in the end. The chain carries TRBV13-2 and TRBJ2-7; D remains unclear. The CDR3 has 10 amino acids. Germline V gene data show CDR1 as NNHNN and CDR2 as SYGAGS (reference sequence). The V gene lost 1 base and the J gene lost 6 bases, with 2 bases spanning the gap. This CDR3 reads CASGDSEQYF. The DNA read from the CDR3 is TGTGCCAGCGGTGATAGTGAACAGTAC.

In regard to this clone: Gene names are the mouse ones. The missing CDR3 end, 1 residue past where the read stops, is filled in from the germline J gene. The rearrangement joins TRBV2 to TRBJ2-7; D not certain. The length of the CDR3 is 15 residues. V lost 0 bases and J 0 bases, leaving 9 bases between the germline ends. Germline loops: CDR1 LGHNA, CDR2 YSYQKL. The CDR3 bases that were read are TGTGCCAGCAGCCAAGACCCACAGAGCTCCTATGAACAGTAC. Its protein is CASSQDPQSSYEQY. The whole CDR3 sequence is CASSQDPQSSYEQYF.

This clone was found a few times. Gene names refer to mouse genes. The read comes to an end 1 residue before the CDR3 does, leaving the germline J gene to fill in the end. The V and J genes are TRBV19 and TRBJ2-7; 12 bases are shared with TRBD1. Germline CDR1 FNHDT, CDR2 SITEND (reference sequence). The junction had 7 bases not matched to a gene; V was cut back by 2 bases and J by 7 bases. The CDR3 spans 15 residues. This chain's CDR3 is CASSIGTGGAGEQYF. CDR3 DNA (partial): TGTGCCAGCAGTATCGGGACAGGGGGCGCGGGGGAACAGTAC.

In this sample, this clone turned up once. Genes and germline come from the mouse. The observed sequence ends 1 residue before the CDR3 terminus, with the missing tail filled in from the germline J gene. The rearrangement uses TRBV19 and TRBJ2-1, with 12 bases matching TRBD2. Germline V CDR1 and CDR2: FNHDT, SITEND (reference sequence). With V trimmed by 4 bases and J by 3 bases, 5 bases remained unmatched. This CDR3 region has 16 residues. Incomplete CDR3 DNA: TGTGCCAGCAGTCACGGGACTGGGGGGTTCTATGCTGAGCAGTTC. Translated, it gives CASSHGTGGFYAEQF. The entire CDR3 is CASSHGTGGFYAEQFF. Supplemented by reference TRBV19 and TRBJ2-1, the full variable domain reads GGIITQTPKFLIGQEGQKLTLKCQQNFNHDTMYWYRQDSGKGLRLIYYSITENDLQKGDLSEGYDASREKKSSFSLTVTSAQKNEMAVFLCASSHGTGGFYAEQFFGPGTRLTVL.

Note on this clone: Germline and genes here are mouse. The sequenced fragment ends 1 residue before the CDR3 boundary, so the rest is inferred from the germline J gene. The rearrangement links TRBV15 to TRBJ2-7; 8 nucleotides align to TRBD2. V was pared by 6 bases and J by 4 bases, with 5 bases of the junction left unmatched. This CDR3 is 13 amino acids long. The germline gives CDR1 SGHND, CDR2 FRSKSL. CDR3 DNA (partial): TGTGCCAGCAGCCGGGGGGGCGCGTATGAACAGTAC. It codes for CASSRGGAYEQY. The complete CDR3 protein is CASSRGGAYEQYF.